These 5 T cell receptor beta chains came from one sample sequenced in a study of T cells in Graves' hyperthyroidism and ophthalmopathy (dated by TCRdb to between 2018 and 2021). Library method: multiplex PCR. These reads were obtained on an Illumina HiSeq 2000. The TCR beta CDR3 regions were amplified from the RNA transcripts. The first round of RT-PCR for the TCR CDR3 was performed with the HTBI primer set and the Qiagen OneStep RT-PCR kit. The public reads were quality trimmed at Q25 with fastp and then assembled into clones with MiXCR by TCRdb, keeping productive beta chains. All rows with the same CDR3 protein become a single entry with the most common DNA and genes. Across this sample there are nearly 600,000 distinct CDR3 sequences, with approximately 15% seen only once. The top ten constitute 7% to 9% of the sample. Sequenced: blood. These receptors originate from a woman under 30 with Graves' ophthalmopathy.

This chain uses TRBV4-1 with TRBJ1-1, with 7 positions matching TRBD1. The CDR3 extends over 16 amino acids. V shed 2 bases and J 0 bases; nucleotides not matched to a gene: 6. Germline V lookup: CDR1 MGHRA, CDR2 YSYEKL. In DNA form, the CDR3 reads TGCGCCAGCAGCCAACTGACAGGGTCGCTGAACACTGAAGCTTTCTTT. It yields the protein CASSQLTGSLNTEAFF.

V usage is TRBV7-2 and J usage is TRBJ1-2, with D maybe TRBD1 (6 bases). V dropped 3 bases and J dropped 0 bases, with 14 bases sitting between them. The CDR3 is made up of 16 amino acids. CDR1 is SGHTA, CDR2 FQGNSA, per germline. The CDR3 loop reads CASSFHTRTANYGYTF. The CDR3 bases are TGTGCCAGCAGCTTCCACACCCGGACAGCTAACTATGGCTACACCTTC.

This clonotype was counted a single time. V is TRBV28 and J is TRBJ2-1; 12 nucleotides align to TRBD2. Germline V gives CDR1 MDHEN, CDR2 SYDVKM. The ends lost 5 bases at V and 15 bases at J; junction bases unmatched: 8. CDR3 length: 13 amino acids. CDR3 loop: CASSPWTSGIWFF. The CDR3 nucleotides are TGTGCCAGCAGTCCCTGGACTAGCGGGATTTGGTTCTTC.

This clonotype occurred many times. The chain combines TRBV28 with TRBJ1-5; TRBD1 matches at 7 bases. CDR3 length: 18 amino acids. J was trimmed by 5 bases and V by 4 bases; bases with no gene match: 17. Germline values: CDR1 MDHEN, CDR2 SYDVKM. CDR3 sequence: CASSSNPTYRGIDQPQHF. As DNA, the CDR3 is TGTGCCAGCAGTTCTAATCCTACATACAGGGGTATCGATCAGCCCCAGCATTTT.

The CDR3, as DNA: TGTGCCAGCAGCCCCCGGACTAGCGGGAGGGATTCCTACGAGCAGTACTTC. This gives the protein CASSPRTSGRDSYEQYF. The genes are TRBV28 and TRBJ2-7; 15 nucleotides align to TRBD2. The CDR3 sequence is 17 residues long. J was trimmed by 1 base and V by 6 bases; bases with no gene match: 7. Per germline, CDR1 MDHEN and CDR2 SYDVKM.